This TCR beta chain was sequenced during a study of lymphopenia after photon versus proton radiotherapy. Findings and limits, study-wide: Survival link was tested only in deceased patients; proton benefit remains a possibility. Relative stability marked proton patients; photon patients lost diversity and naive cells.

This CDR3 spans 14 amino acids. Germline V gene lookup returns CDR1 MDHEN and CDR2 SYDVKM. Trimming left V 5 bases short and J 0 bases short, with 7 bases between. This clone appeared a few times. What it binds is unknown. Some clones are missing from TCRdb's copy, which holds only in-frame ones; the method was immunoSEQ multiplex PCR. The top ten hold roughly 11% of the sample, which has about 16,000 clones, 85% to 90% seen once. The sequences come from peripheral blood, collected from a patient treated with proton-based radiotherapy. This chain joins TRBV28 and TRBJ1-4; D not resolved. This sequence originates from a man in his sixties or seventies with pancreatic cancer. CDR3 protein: CASSRTATNEKLFF. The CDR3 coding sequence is TGTGCCAGCAGTAGGACCGCAACTAATGAAAAACTGTTTTTT.